This T cell receptor (beta chain) was captured by sequencing in a study of CD8+ T cells in alopecia areata. It was cDNA, reverse transcribed from extracted RNA, that served as the sequencing template. The data were produced by immunoSEQ multiplex PCR, yet TCRdb's version contains in-frame clones alone and is incomplete. The repertoire includes about 210,000 clones, less than 65% of them detected once, and 3.5% to 5% sits in the top ten. Germline V gene sequence: CDR1 MNHEY, CDR2 SVGAGI. The V and J ends lost 0 bases and 4 bases respectively, with 16 bases between them. This CDR3 region has 16 residues. The sample's treatment: oral pan-JAK inhibitor, 5-10 mg twice daily. Sorted out of PBMCs were CD4+ T cells and CD8+ T cells.

The chain links TRBV6-5 to TRBJ2-7; perhaps TRBD2 as D (6 bases). Source: CD4+ T cells sorted from blood, taken at week 4, from a patient treated with tofacitinib. The receptor was derived from a human donor with alopecia areata. The CDR3 region is CASSYSSQGGRYEQYF. CDR3 in DNA: TGTGCCAGCAGTTACTCGTCTCAGGGAGGTCGGTACGAGCAGTACTTC.